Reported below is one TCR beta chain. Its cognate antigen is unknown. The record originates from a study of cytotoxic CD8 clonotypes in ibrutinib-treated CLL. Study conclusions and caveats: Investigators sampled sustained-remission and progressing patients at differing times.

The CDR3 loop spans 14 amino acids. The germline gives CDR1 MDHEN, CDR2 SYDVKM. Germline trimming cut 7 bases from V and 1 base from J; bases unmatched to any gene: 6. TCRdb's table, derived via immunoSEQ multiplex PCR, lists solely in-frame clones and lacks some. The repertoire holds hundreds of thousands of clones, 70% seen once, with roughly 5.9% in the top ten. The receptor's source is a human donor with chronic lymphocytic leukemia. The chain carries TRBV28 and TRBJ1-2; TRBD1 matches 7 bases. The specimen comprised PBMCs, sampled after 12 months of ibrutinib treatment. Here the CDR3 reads CASTPQGGNYGYTF. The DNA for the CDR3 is TGTGCCAGCACCCCGCAGGGGGGTAACTATGGCTACACCTTC.